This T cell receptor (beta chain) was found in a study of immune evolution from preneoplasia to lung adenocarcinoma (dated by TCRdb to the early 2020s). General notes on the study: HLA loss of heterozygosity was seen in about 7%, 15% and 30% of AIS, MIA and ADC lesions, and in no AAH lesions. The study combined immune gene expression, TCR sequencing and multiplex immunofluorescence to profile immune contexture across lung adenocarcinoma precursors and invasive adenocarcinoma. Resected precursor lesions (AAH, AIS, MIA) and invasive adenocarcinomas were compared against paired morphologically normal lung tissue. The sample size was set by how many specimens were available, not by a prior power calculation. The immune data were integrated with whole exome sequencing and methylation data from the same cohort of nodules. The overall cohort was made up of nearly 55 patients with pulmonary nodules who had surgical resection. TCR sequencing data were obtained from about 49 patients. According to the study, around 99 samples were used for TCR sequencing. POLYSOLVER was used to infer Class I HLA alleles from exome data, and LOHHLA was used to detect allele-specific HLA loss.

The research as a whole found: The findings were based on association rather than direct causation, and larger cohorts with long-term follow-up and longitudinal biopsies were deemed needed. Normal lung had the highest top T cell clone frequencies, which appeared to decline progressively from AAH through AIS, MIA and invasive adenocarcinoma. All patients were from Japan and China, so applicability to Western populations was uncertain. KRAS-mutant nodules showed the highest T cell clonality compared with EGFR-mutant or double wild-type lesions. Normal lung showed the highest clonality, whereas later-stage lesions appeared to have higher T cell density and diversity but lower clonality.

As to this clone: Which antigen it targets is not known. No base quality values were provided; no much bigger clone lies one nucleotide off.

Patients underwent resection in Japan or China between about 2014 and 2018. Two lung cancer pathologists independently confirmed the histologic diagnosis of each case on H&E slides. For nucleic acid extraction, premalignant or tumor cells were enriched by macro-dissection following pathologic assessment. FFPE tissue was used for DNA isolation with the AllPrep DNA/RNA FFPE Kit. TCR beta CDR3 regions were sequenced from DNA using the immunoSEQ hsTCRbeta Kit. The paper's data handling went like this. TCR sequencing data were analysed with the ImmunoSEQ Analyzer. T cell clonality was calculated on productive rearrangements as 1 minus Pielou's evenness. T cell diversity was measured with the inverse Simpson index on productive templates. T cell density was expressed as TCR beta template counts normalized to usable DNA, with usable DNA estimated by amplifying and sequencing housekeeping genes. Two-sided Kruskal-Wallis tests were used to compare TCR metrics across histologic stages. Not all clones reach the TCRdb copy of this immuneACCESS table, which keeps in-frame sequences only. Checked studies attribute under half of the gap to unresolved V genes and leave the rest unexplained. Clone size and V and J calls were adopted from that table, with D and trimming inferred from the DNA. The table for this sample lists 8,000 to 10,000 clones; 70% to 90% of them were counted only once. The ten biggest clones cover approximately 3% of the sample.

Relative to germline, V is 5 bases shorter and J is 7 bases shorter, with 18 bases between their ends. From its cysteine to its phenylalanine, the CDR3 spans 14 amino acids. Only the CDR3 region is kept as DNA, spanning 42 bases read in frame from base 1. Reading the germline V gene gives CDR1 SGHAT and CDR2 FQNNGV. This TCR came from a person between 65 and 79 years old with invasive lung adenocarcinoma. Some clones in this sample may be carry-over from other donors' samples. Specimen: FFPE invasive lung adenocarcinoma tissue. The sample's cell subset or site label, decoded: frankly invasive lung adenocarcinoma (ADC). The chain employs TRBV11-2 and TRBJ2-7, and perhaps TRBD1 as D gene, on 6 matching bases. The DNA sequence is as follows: TGTGCCAGCAGCCCCCCGGCAGGGGTTGGGGAGCAGTACTTC. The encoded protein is CASSPPAGVGEQYF.